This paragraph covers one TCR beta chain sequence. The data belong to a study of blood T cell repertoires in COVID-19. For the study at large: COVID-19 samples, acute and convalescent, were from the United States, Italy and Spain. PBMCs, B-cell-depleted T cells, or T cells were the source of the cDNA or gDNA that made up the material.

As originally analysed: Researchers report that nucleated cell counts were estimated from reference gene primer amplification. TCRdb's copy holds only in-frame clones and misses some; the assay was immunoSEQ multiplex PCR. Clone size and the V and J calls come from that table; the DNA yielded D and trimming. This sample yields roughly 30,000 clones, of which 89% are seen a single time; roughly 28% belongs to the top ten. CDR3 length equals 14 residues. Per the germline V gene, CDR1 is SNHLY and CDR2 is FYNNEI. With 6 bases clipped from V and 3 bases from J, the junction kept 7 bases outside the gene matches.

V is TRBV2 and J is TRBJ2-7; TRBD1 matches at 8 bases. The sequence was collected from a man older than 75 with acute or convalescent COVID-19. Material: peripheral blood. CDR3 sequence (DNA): TGTGCCAGCAGATTTCAGGGGGCCGGCTACGAGCAGTACTTC. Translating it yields CASRFQGAGYEQYF.